Each of the 21 T cell receptor beta chains below was sequenced from the same sample in a study of blood T cell repertoires in COVID-19. The table came from immunoSEQ multiplex PCR; TCRdb's copy has only in-frame clones and leaves some out. The repertoire has fewer than 200,000 clones, 88% of them found once; the top ten carry 9% to 10%. Sequencing was carried out using PBMCs or T cells enriched from blood (not recorded which). These receptors were obtained from a woman in her late teens or twenties who had recovered from COVID-19.

CDR3 coding DNA: TGTGCCAGCTCACCGGGGGATTTACAGGGTTTGAGATACACCTTC. It specifies CASSPGDLQGLRYTF. The chain joins TRBV18 to TRBJ1-2; D is possibly TRBD1 (6 bases). Germline values: CDR1 KGHSH, CDR2 LQKENI. The CDR3 totals 15 residues. V was trimmed by 3 bases and J by 11 bases, leaving 22 bases between them.

The genes are TRBV7-3 and TRBJ2-7; no definite D call. V shed 5 bases and J shed 10 bases, with 18 bases lying between them. Germline V lookup: CDR1 SGHTA, CDR2 FQGTGA. The CDR3 runs to 13 residues. DNA of the CDR3: TGTGCCAGCAGCCCCTCGGTCCAGGCCGCACAGTACTTC. Translating it yields CASSPSVQAAQYF.

V and J are TRBV12-3 or TRBV12-4 and TRBJ1-4; D remains unclear. Trimming stripped 5 bases from V and 7 bases from J, with 5 bases between. The CDR3 length is 11 residues. The DNA for the CDR3 is TGTGCCAGCAGTCCAGGTGAAAAACTGTTTTTT. Residues: CASSPGEKLFF.

The V gene is TRBV7-6, the J gene TRBJ2-7; 7 nucleotides agree with TRBD2. V lost 2 bases and J lost 3; bases outside the gene matches: 4. Germline V gene data show CDR1 as SGHVS and CDR2 as FNYEAQ. The CDR3 consists of 14 residues. CDR3 sequence (DNA): TGTGCCAGCAGCTTATCGGGGGGTGGCTACGAGCAGTACTTC. This sequence encodes CASSLSGGGYEQYF.

The chain couples TRBV6-4 to TRBJ1-3; a possible D gene is TRBD1 (5 bases). The V end was cut by 0 bases, the J end by 3 bases, with 12 bases between. The CDR3 contains 16 residues. The germline gives CDR1 MRHNA, CDR2 SNTAGT. DNA for the CDR3: TGTGCCAGCAGTGACTCGGGAGGGGAGGGTGGAAACACCATATATTTT. Translation gives CASSDSGGEGGNTIYF.

This clone has only a few counts. The rearrangement joins TRBV19 to TRBJ2-7; TRBD2 agrees at 7 bases. Germline values: CDR1 LNHDA, CDR2 SQIVND (reference sequence). The CDR3 length is 19 residues. The V and J ends lost 4 bases and 0 bases, in that order; junction bases with no gene match: 18. The CDR3 spells CASSNRLGGSGRSSYEQYF. The CDR3 DNA sequence: TGTGCCAGTAGTAACAGGCTCGGGGGGAGTGGTAGAAGCTCCTACGAGCAGTACTTC. The entire variable domain, with the rest obtained from reference TRBV19 and TRBJ2-7, is as follows: DGGITQSPKYLFRKEGQNVTLSCEQNLNHDAMYWYRQDPGQGLRLIYYSQIVNDFQKGDIAEGYSVSREKKESFPLTVTSAQKNPTAFYLCASSNRLGGSGRSSYEQYFGPGTRLTVT.

This chain uses TRBV5-6 with TRBJ1-1; the D gene is possibly TRBD1 (6 bases). Germline CDR1 reads SGHDT; CDR2 reads YYEEEE. Trimming cost V 3 bases and J 11 bases, with 17 bases left between them. This CDR3 has 13 residues. The CDR3 here is CASSWVGDNEAFF. The CDR3 DNA is TGTGCCAGCAGCTGGGTGGGGGACAACGAGGCTTTCTTT.

The rearrangement joins TRBV12-3 or TRBV12-4 to TRBJ2-1; the D is unclear. Trimming left V 5 bases short and J 7 bases short, with 9 bases between. The CDR3 has 12 residues. In DNA, the CDR3 is TGTGCCAGCAGTGAAAGCCTGAATGAGCAGTTCTTC. This translates into CASSESLNEQFF.

V and J are TRBV11-2 and TRBJ2-2; D not certain. Germline V gene lookup returns CDR1 SGHAT and CDR2 FQNNGV. V gave up 6 bases and J gave up 5 bases, with 13 bases separating them. The CDR3 consists of 14 residues. The CDR3 DNA reads as TGTGCCAGCAGGATAGTTCCGTGGACCGGGGAGCTGTTTTTT. Its protein product is CASRIVPWTGELFF.

This chain connects TRBV27 to TRBJ1-1; TRBD1 agrees at 9 bases. The V gene end was trimmed by 3 bases and the J gene end by 1 base; junction bases not matched to a gene: 6. CDR1 and CDR2 from the germline V gene are MNHEY and SMNVEV (reference sequence). This CDR3 region has 16 residues. CDR3 bases: TGTGCCAGCAGTTTGGCCCCGGGACAGGGGAACACTGAAGCTTTCTTT. Residues: CASSLAPGQGNTEAFF.

Details on this clone: Sequence at one end of the junction differs from germline and may be a read error. The chain has TRBV29-1 and TRBJ1-3, with D hard to call. This CDR3 contains 11 residues. The V gene's germline CDR1 is SQVTM and CDR2 ANQGSEA. Here the CDR3 reads CSVEDILRVHF. The CDR3 DNA reads TGCAGCGTTGAAGATATTTTGCGGGTACATTTT.

The chain carries TRBV19 and TRBJ2-1, with D possibly matching TRBD2 (5 bases). V lost 5 bases and J lost 0, with 11 bases in between. Germline CDR1 reads LNHDA; CDR2 reads SQIVND (reference sequence). The CDR3 covers 15 residues. CDR3 in DNA: TGTGCCAGTAGTCGGGGTGGCGGCTCCTACAATGAGCAGTTCTTC. Encoded protein: CASSRGGGSYNEQFF.

V usage is TRBV15 and J usage is TRBJ1-1, with 7 positions matching TRBD1. After removal of 2 bases from V and 6 bases from J, the junction contained 18 bases not matched to a gene. Per germline, CDR1 LNHNV and CDR2 YYDKDF (reference sequence). This CDR3 spans 18 amino acids. The CDR3 region is CATSRRITQRGRPAEAFF. The CDR3 coding sequence is TGTGCCACCAGCAGACGAATAACCCAGAGGGGGCGCCCGGCTGAAGCTTTCTTT.

The rearrangement joins TRBV6-5 to TRBJ1-2; 8 bases are a match to TRBD1. The germline V gene has CDR1 MNHEY and CDR2 SVGAGI. The CDR3 has 13 residues. Losses at the gene ends were 5 bases for V and 6 bases for J; bases not matched to a gene: 5. CDR3: CASSQDRVNGYTF. DNA of the CDR3: TGTGCCAGCAGTCAGGACAGGGTAAATGGCTACACCTTC.

The CDR3 sequence: CASSRGRTNTGELFF. CDR3 in DNA: TGTGCCAGCAGCAGGGGCAGGACGAACACCGGGGAGCTGTTTTTT. V and J are TRBV5-6 and TRBJ2-2; possible D gene TRBD1, 5 bases. V gave up 4 bases and J gave up 0 bases, with 10 bases separating them. The CDR3 sequence is 15 residues long. Germline V lookup: CDR1 SGHDT, CDR2 YYEEEE.

The DNA of the CDR3 is TGCGCCAGCAGCCTCGGGACAGTAAGCACAGATACGCAGTATTTT. It encodes CASSLGTVSTDTQYF. The V gene is TRBV5-1, the J gene TRBJ2-3; 7 bases line up with TRBD1. Trimming at V came to 4 bases and at J to 0 bases, leaving 5 bases not matched to a gene. Germline-derived CDR1 and CDR2 are SGHRS and YFSETQ. This CDR3 region has 15 residues.

The gene calls are TRBV3-1 (or the pseudogene TRBV3-2) and TRBJ2-3; TRBD2 agrees at 9 bases. The V and J ends lost 0 bases and 2 bases, in that order; junction bases with no gene match: 12. The CDR3 is made up of 19 amino acids. The germline CDR1 and CDR2 sequences are LGHDT and YNNKEL (reference sequence). CDR3 nucleotide sequence: TGTGCCAGCAGCCAAGATTCCCGGGGCAGCGGGGGGTCCACAGATACGCAGTATTTT. Its translation: CASSQDSRGSGGSTDTQYF.

The J gene is TRBJ1-2, the V gene TRBV5-6, with TRBD1 matching 10 bases. CDR1 SGHDT and CDR2 YYEEEE come from the germline V gene. The CDR3 has 13 residues. V shed 2 bases and J 8 bases; nucleotides not matched to a gene: 3. Here the CDR3 DNA reads TGTGCCAGCAGCTTACCGACAGGGGGCGGCTACACCTTC. The encoded protein is CASSLPTGGGYTF. Complete variable domain (other parts from reference TRBV5-6 and TRBJ1-2): DAGVTQSPTHLIKTRGQQVTLRCSPKSGHDTVSWYQQALGQGPQFIFQYYEEEERQRGNFPDRFSGHQFPNYSSELNVNALLLGDSALYLCASSLPTGGGYTFGSGTRLTVV.

The chain couples TRBV2 to TRBJ1-1, with a tentative D call TRBD1 (5 bases). The CDR3 runs to 15 residues. Germline loops: CDR1 SNHLY, CDR2 FYNNEI. V lost 5 bases to trimming and J lost 0 bases, with 13 bases between them. The CDR3 loop is CASSPPRDLNTEAFF. The CDR3 coding sequence is TGTGCCAGCAGTCCCCCCAGGGACTTGAACACTGAAGCTTTCTTT.

The chain recombines TRBV18 with TRBJ1-2, with 10 bases aligning to TRBD1. J gave up 6 bases and V 0 bases, and 4 bases lay outside the gene matches. The CDR3 has 15 residues. The germline V gene has CDR1 KGHSH and CDR2 LQKENI. CDR3 DNA sequence: TGTGCCAGCTCACCACCGGGGACAGGGGCCCATGGCTACACCTTC. Translation gives CASSPPGTGAHGYTF.

This chain links TRBV5-1 with TRBJ2-5, with 7 bases identical to TRBD1. V lost 0 bases, J lost 1 base, and 6 bases stayed unmatched. The CDR3 loop spans 16 amino acids. Germline V lookup: CDR1 SGHRS, CDR2 YFSETQ. The CDR3 region is CASSLGGQTLQETQYF. CDR3 nucleotide sequence: TGCGCCAGCAGCTTGGGGGGACAGACTCTCCAAGAGACCCAGTACTTC. The complete variable domain, with remaining parts taken from reference TRBV5-1 and TRBJ2-5, reads KAGVTQTPRYLIKTRGQQVTLSCSPISGHRSVSWYQQTPGQGLQFLFEYFSETQRNKGNFPGRFSGRQFSNSRSEMNVSTLELGDSALYLCASSLGGQTLQETQYFGPGTRLLVL.